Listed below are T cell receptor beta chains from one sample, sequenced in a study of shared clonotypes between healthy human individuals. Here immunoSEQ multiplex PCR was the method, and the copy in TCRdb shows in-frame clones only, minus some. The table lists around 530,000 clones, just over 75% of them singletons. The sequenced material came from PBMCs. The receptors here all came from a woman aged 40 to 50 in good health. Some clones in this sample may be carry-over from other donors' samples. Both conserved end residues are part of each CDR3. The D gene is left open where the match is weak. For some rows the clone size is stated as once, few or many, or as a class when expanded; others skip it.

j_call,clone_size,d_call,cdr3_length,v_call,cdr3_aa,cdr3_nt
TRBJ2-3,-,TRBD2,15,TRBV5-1,CASSSGAGATDTQYF,TGCGCCAGCAGCTCGGGAGCGGGAGCCACAGATACGCAGTATTTT
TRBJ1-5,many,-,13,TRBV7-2,CASSLEANQPQHF,TGTGCCAGCAGCTTAGAAGCTAATCAGCCCCAGCATTTT
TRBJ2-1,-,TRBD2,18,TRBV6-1,CASSGRSSGLARHNEQFF,TGTGCCAGCAGTGGAAGGAGCTCGGGACTAGCTCGCCACAATGAGCAGTTCTTC
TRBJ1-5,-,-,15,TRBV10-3,CAISEAGTSNQPQHF,TGTGCCATCAGTGAGGCCGGGACTAGCAATCAGCCCCAGCATTTT
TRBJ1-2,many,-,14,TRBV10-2,CASSEMVSNYGYTF,TGCGCCAGCAGTGAAATGGTCTCTAACTATGGCTACACCTTC
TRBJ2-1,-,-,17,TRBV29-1,CSVKLRLPGDKNNEQFF,TGCAGCGTTAAGCTCCGTCTTCCGGGAGATAAAAACAATGAGCAGTTCTTC
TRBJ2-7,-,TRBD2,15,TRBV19,CASSPLAGDDYEQYF,TGTGCCAGTAGTCCCCTAGCGGGAGATGACTACGAGCAGTACTTC
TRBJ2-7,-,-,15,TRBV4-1,CASSQQRTRGYEQYF,TGCGCCAGCAGCCAACAGCGGACCAGGGGTTACGAGCAGTACTTC
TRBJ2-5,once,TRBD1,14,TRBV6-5,CASSGGTGIETQYF,TGTGCCAGCAGTGGGGGGACAGGGATAGAGACCCAGTACTTC
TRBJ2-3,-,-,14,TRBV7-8,CASTPGRETDTQYF,TGTGCCAGCACCCCGGGGCGTGAGACAGATACGCAGTATTTT
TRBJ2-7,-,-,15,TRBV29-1,CSVERGGTPPGEQYF,TGCAGCGTTGAGAGGGGAGGGACACCTCCTGGGGAGCAGTACTTC
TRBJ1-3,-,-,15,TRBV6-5,CASSYRRSSGNTIYF,TGTGCCAGCAGTTACCGTCGCAGCTCTGGAAACACCATATATTTT
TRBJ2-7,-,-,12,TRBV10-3,CAISESRGEQYF,TGTGCCATCAGTGAGTCGAGGGGCGAGCAGTACTTC
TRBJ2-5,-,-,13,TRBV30,CAWSGGLQETQYF,TGTGCCTGGAGTGGAGGACTGCAAGAGACCCAGTACTTC
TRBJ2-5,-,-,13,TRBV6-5,CASSPRATETQYF,TGTGCCAGCAGTCCCCGGGCCACAGAGACCCAGTACTTC
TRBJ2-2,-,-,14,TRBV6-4,CASSDLSFAGELFF,TGTGCCAGCAGTGACCTCTCGTTCGCTGGGGAGCTGTTTTTT